A selection of T cell receptor beta chains follows, all from one sample in a study of vaccination and CD4 T cells after COVID-19. Antigen specificity for these receptors is unknown. One entry per CDR3 protein results from TCRdb running MiXCR on the PCR reads. The sample lists under 20,000 distinct CDR3 sequences, 70% to 80% seen once, with under 20% in the top ten. Sequencing was done on a sample of CD4+ T cells from blood, cultured in vitro. These receptors all come from a human donor who had recovered from COVID-19. CDR3s include the opening cysteine and the closing phenylalanine or tryptophan. Each record gives: J gene, D gene, V gene, clone size, CDR3 DNA, CDR3 protein. A D gene is named only where the DNA matches it firmly. Size is omitted from some rows. Given values are once, few, many or a class for expanded clones.

>TRBJ1-5|TRBD1|TRBV7-2|NA
TGTGCCAGCAGCTTAGCGGGGGCCAGGGGGACTCAGCCCCAGCATTTT
CASSLAGARGTQPQHF
>TRBJ2-7|NA|TRBV21-1|NA
TGTGCCAGCAGCTGTCGGACAGCCTTAGAGCACGAGCAGTACTTC
CASSCRTALEHEQYF
>TRBJ2-1|NA|TRBV6-1|few
TGTGCCAGCAGCTTTAGCGGCCAACCCTACAATGAGCAGTTCTTC
CASSFSGQPYNEQFF
>TRBJ2-7|TRBD2|TRBV24-1|few
TGTGCCACCTCCACTAGCGGGGCGGGAGATTACGAGCAGTACTTC
CATSTSGAGDYEQYF
>TRBJ2-1|NA|TRBV7-2|NA
TGTGCCAGCAGCTCTTTCCCCCCTGGGGTCAATGAGCAGTTCTTC
CASSSFPPGVNEQFF
>TRBJ1-5|TRBD1|TRBV19|few
TGTGCCAGCTCCTCCAGGGGGAGCCCGGCTTCGCCCCAGCATTTT
CASSSRGSPASPQHF
>TRBJ2-7|NA|TRBV6-1|NA
TGTGCCAGCAGTGAGGCCGGGACCAGCTCCTACGAGCAGTACTTC
CASSEAGTSSYEQYF
>TRBJ1-1|TRBD1|TRBV7-9|NA
TGTGCCAGCAGCCGGACAGGATACTACACTGAAGCTTTCTTT
CASSRTGYYTEAFF
>TRBJ1-5|NA|TRBV7-9|NA
TGTGCCAGCAGTTCTTCAGGGGTATGGCAGCCCCAGCATTTT
CASSSSGVWQPQHF
>TRBJ1-4|NA|TRBV20-1|NA
TGCAGTGTCACGAACAGACAGCGCATCGGGGAAAAACTGTTTTTT
CSVTNRQRIGEKLFF
>TRBJ2-7|NA|TRBV28|few
TGTGCCAGCAGCCTCCGGGTCCACACGGGCGAGCAGTACTTC
CASSLRVHTGEQYF
>TRBJ2-5|TRBD2|TRBV10-3|few
TGTGCCATCAGTGTTGGTAGCGGGAGGGCCAGGGAGACCCAGTACTTC
CAISVGSGRARETQYF
>TRBJ2-7|NA|TRBV20-1|NA
TGCAGTGCTCCCGCCTCGGGCAGGACTTTATCCTACGAGCAGTACTTC
CSAPASGRTLSYEQYF
>TRBJ2-5|NA|TRBV11-2|NA
TGTGCCAGCAGCTTACAGGGGGCAAGGGGAGGGGAGACCCAGTACTTC
CASSLQGARGGETQYF
>TRBJ2-3|NA|TRBV6-4|once
TGTGCCAGCAGCGTCACGGGGGGCACAGATACGCAGTATTTT
CASSVTGGTDTQYF
>TRBJ1-5|NA|TRBV19|NA
TGTGCCAGCCGCGAGTATAGCAATCAGCCCCAGCATTTT
CASREYSNQPQHF
>TRBJ1-6|TRBD1|TRBV20-1|few
TGCAGTGCTATAGACAGGGTGAATTCACCCCTCCACTTT
CSAIDRVNSPLHF
>TRBJ1-5|TRBD1|TRBV7-9|NA
TGTGCCAGCAGCGCGGGACAGCATAATCAGCCCCAGCATTTT
CASSAGQHNQPQHF
>TRBJ2-5|NA|TRBV7-2|few
TGTGCCAGCAGCTTAGCGGGTGGGGGCGCGGGGGAGACCCAGTACTTC
CASSLAGGGAGETQYF
>TRBJ1-5|NA|TRBV7-8|NA
TGTGCCAGCAGCTTGGTCCGGCAGGGACCTGATCAGCCCCAGCATTTT
CASSLVRQGPDQPQHF
>TRBJ1-5|TRBD1|TRBV28|NA
TGTGCCAGCAGTCAGGGGACAGGGAGGCCACTGAGCAATCAGCCCCAGCATTTT
CASSQGTGRPLSNQPQHF
>TRBJ1-2|NA|TRBV15|few
TGTGCCACCAGCAGTCCGGGACTTCTGAGTTTTGGCTACACCTTC
CATSSPGLLSFGYTF
>TRBJ2-5|NA|TRBV5-1|NA
TGCGCCAGCAGCTTGAACAGCTTCGGGGAGACCCAGTACTTC
CASSLNSFGETQYF
>TRBJ1-2|NA|TRBV7-2|NA
TGTGCCAGCAGCTCGACACCTAACTATGGCTACACCTTC
CASSSTPNYGYTF
>TRBJ2-3|NA|TRBV4-1|NA
TGCGCCAGCAGCCAAGATCCACGGGCCAAGAGCACAGATACGCAGTATTTT
CASSQDPRAKSTDTQYF
>TRBJ2-5|NA|TRBV7-2|NA
TGTGCCAGCAGCTCCCGGCGGGCCCGGGAGACCCAGTACTTC
CASSSRRARETQYF
>TRBJ1-5|NA|TRBV6-1|NA
TGTGCCAGCAGTCCCACCGAAGGGACGATACTTCAGCCCCAGCATTTT
CASSPTEGTILQPQHF
>TRBJ2-7|NA|TRBV19|once
TGTGCCAGTAGTCGGGCAGACAACGAGCAGTACTTC
CASSRADNEQYF
>TRBJ2-3|NA|TRBV7-2|once
TGTGCCAGCAGCCCGCCGGGGGTGGCAGATACGCAGTATTTT
CASSPPGVADTQYF
>TRBJ2-2|NA|TRBV27|NA
TGTGCCAGCAGTTTATCGAGGAGGGCGGCCGGGGAGCTGTTTTTT
CASSLSRRAAGELFF
>TRBJ2-7|TRBD2|TRBV20-1|NA
TGCAGTGCTACCGGCCTAGCGGGAGGGACCATCTACGAGCAGTACTTC
CSATGLAGGTIYEQYF
>TRBJ1-2|NA|TRBV27|once
TGTGCCAGCAGTTTGGCAGGGCATTTTGGTGGCTACACCTTC
CASSLAGHFGGYTF
>TRBJ2-1|NA|TRBV7-7|NA
TGTGCTAGCAGCTTAGACATGACGGAGTCCTACAATGAGCAGTTCTTC
CASSLDMTESYNEQFF
>TRBJ2-3|NA|TRBV7-2|NA
TGTGCCAGCAGCAAGTATACAGATACGCAGTATTTT
CASSKYTDTQYF
>TRBJ2-7|NA|TRBV6-5|medium-sized
TGTGCCAGCAGTTTGCAGGACAGATACGAGCAGTACTTC
CASSLQDRYEQYF
>TRBJ1-5|TRBD1|TRBV6-1|NA
TGTGCCAGCAGACCGGGACAGGGAGGTCAGCCCCAGCATTTT
CASRPGQGGQPQHF
>TRBJ2-5|TRBD2|TRBV27|NA
TGTGCCAGCAGTTGGACTAGCGGGACTCAAGAGACCCAGTACTTC
CASSWTSGTQETQYF
>TRBJ1-2|TRBD1|TRBV6-2/TRBV6-3|NA
TGTGCCAGCAGCCCCGACCCGGGACAGGGGAGCGGCTACACCTTC
CASSPDPGQGSGYTF
>TRBJ1-5|TRBD1|TRBV19|NA
TGTGCCAGTAGTATGTCGGGACAGGGTAATCAGCCCCAGCATTTT
CASSMSGQGNQPQHF
>TRBJ1-2|TRBD1|TRBV5-4|NA
TGTGCCAGCAGCTTCCAGGGGGCATGGTATGGCTACACCTTC
CASSFQGAWYGYTF
>TRBJ1-2|TRBD1|TRBV6-5|few
TGTGCCAGCAGTTACCAGACAGGGGACTATGGCTACACCTTC
CASSYQTGDYGYTF
>TRBJ1-6|NA|TRBV25-1|few
TGTGCCAGCCAACAAAGCTCCTATAATTCACCCCTCCACTTT
CASQQSSYNSPLHF
>TRBJ1-2|NA|TRBV7-9|once
TGTGCCAGCAGGTCGTCCGGGGCCTATGGCTACACCTTC
CASRSSGAYGYTF
>TRBJ1-5|TRBD1|TRBV28|NA
TGTGCCAGCAGTCCACTCGGGACAGGCAATCAGCCCCAGCATTTT
CASSPLGTGNQPQHF
>TRBJ2-7|NA|TRBV7-9|NA
TGTGCCAGCAGCCTCACCTCCTACGAGCAGTACTTC
CASSLTSYEQYF
>TRBJ2-7|NA|TRBV2|NA
TGTGCCAGCAGTCCGCGCTCCTACGAGCAGTACTTC
CASSPRSYEQYF